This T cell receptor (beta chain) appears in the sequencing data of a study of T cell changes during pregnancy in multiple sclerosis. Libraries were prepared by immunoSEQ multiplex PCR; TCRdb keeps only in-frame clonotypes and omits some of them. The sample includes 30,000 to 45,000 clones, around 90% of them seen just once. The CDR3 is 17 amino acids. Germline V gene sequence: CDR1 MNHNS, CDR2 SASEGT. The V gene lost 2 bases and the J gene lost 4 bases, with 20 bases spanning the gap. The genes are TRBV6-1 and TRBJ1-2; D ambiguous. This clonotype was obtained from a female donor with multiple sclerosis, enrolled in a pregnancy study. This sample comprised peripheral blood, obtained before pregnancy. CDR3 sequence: CASSEQFVAGAAYGYTF. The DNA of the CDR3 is TGTGCCAGCAGTGAACAATTCGTTGCAGGCGCAGCCTATGGCTACACCTTC.